This T cell receptor beta chain appears in the sequencing data of a study of long-term antiretroviral therapy in people with HIV. Study results and caveats: Clones expanded before ART dominated the repertoire at all time points.

HIV-positive participants all received treatment in the United States. This CDR3 is built from 15 residues. Germline V CDR1 and CDR2: SGHRS, YFSETQ. The V and J ends lost 0 bases and 0 bases, in that order; junction bases with no gene match: 2. The run of the v3.0 immunoSEQ assay was at survey level. The data were produced by immunoSEQ multiplex PCR, yet TCRdb's version contains in-frame clones alone and is incomplete. The profile covers about 39,000 clones, with 80% to 90% appearing a single time and more than 4% taken by the ten largest. As to this clone: The antigen remains undetermined.

The chain combines TRBV5-1 with TRBJ1-1; 7 nucleotides match TRBD1. This receptor was taken from a woman between 45 and 60 years old with HIV. The sample in question was unsorted PBMCs, obtained 1.2 years after starting antiretroviral therapy. This CDR3 is CASSLATGVNTEAFF. CDR3 in DNA: TGCGCCAGCAGCTTGGCAACAGGGGTGAACACTGAAGCTTTCTTT.